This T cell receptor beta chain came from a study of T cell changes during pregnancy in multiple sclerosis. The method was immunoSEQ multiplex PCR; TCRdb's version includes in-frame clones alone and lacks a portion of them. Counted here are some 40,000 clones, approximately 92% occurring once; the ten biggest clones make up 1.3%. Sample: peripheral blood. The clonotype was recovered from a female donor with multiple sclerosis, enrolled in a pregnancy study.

In DNA, the CDR3 is TGTGCCAGCAGTTACTCGAAACTCCCCACCTACGAGCAGTACTTC. Translating gives CASSYSKLPTYEQYF. This chain uses TRBV6-5 with TRBJ2-7; no clear D. Germline CDR1 is MNHEY and CDR2 is SVGAGI. There are 15 residues in the CDR3. Trimming took off 0 bases at V and 2 bases at J, with 11 bases between the two ends.